The source of this T cell receptor (beta chain) is a study of CD8+CD57+ T cells in acquired aplastic anemia. It was genomic DNA that served as the template for profiling TCR beta VDJ and CDR3. TCRdb redid the calling of the reads with MiXCR, one entry per CDR3 protein. The profile shows about 170,000 distinct CDR3 sequences, approximately 60% of them singletons. Concerning this clonotype itself: Its cognate antigen is unknown.

Findings of the study overall: Patients and controls turned out to have 25 to 30 CD8+ CDR3 sequences in common.

This CDR3 is built from 16 residues. The V and J ends lost 3 bases and 2 bases, in that order; junction bases with no gene match: 5. Germline-derived CDR1 and CDR2 are KGHDR and SFDVKD. Material: sorted CD4+, CD8+, or CD8+CD57+ T cells (not recorded which) from PBMCs. This rearrangement joins TRBV24-1 to TRBJ2-3; TRBD1 matches 9 bases. This receptor was identified in a human donor in good health. CDR3 residues: CATSDVDRGYTDTQYF. The CDR3 nucleotides are TGTGCCACCAGTGATGTGGACAGGGGCTACACAGATACGCAGTATTTT.